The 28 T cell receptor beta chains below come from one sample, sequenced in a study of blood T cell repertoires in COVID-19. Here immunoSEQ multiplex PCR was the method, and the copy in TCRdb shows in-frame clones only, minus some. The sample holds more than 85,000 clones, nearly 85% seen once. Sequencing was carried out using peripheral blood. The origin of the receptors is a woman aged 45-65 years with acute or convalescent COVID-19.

CDR3 amino acids: CASSPGQGYTGELFF. The CDR3 DNA sequence: TGCGCCAGCAGTCCGGGACAGGGGTACACCGGGGAGCTGTTTTTT. V is TRBV5-1 and J is TRBJ2-2; 10 bases align to TRBD1. This CDR3 has 15 amino acids. The germline V gene has CDR1 SGHRS and CDR2 YFSETQ. Germline trimming cut 5 bases from V and 3 bases from J; bases unmatched to any gene: 4.

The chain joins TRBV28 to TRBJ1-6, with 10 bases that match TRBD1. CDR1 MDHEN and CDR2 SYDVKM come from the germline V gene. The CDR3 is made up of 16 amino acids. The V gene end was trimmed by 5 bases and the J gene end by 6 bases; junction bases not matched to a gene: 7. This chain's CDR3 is CASSTIGQGVNSPLHF. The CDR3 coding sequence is TGTGCCAGCAGTACCATTGGACAGGGGGTTAATTCACCCCTCCACTTT.

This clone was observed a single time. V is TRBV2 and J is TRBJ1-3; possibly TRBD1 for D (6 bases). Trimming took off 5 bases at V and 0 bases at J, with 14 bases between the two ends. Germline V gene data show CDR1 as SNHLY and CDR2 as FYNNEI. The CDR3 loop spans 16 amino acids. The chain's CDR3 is CASSWGHLYSGNTIYF. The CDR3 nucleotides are TGTGCCAGCAGTTGGGGACACCTTTACTCTGGAAACACCATATATTTT. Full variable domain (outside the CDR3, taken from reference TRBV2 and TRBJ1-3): EPEVTQTPSHQVTQMGQEVILRCVPISNHLYFYWYRQILGQKVEFLVSFYNNEISEKSEIFDDQFSVERPDGSNFTLKIRSTKLEDSAMYFCASSWGHLYSGNTIYFGEGSWLTVV.

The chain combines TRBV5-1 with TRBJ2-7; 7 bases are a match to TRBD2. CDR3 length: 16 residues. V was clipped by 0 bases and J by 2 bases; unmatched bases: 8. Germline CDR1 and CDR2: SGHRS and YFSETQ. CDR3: CASSLGLAALTYEQYF. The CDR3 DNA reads TGCGCCAGCAGCTTGGGTCTAGCGGCCCTAACCTACGAGCAGTACTTC.

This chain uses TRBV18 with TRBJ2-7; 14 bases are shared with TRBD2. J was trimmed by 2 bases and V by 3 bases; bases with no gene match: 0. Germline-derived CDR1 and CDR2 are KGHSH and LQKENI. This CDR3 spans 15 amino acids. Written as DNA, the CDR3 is TGTGCCAGCTCACCGACTAGCGGGGGGGCCTACGAGCAGTACTTC. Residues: CASSPTSGGAYEQYF. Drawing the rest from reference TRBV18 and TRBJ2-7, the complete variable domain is NAGVMQNPRHLVRRRGQEARLRCSPMKGHSHVYWYRQLPEEGLKFMVYLQKENIIDESGMPKERFSAEFPKEGPSILRIQQVVRGDSAAYFCASSPTSGGAYEQYFGPGTRLTVT.

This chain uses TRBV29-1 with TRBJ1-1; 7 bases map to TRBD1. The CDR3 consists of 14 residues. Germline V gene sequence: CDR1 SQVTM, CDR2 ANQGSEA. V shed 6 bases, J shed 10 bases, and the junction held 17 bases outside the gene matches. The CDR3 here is CSVGQAGGLLRAFF. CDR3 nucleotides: TGCAGCGTCGGTCAGGCAGGGGGGCTTTTAAGAGCTTTCTTT.

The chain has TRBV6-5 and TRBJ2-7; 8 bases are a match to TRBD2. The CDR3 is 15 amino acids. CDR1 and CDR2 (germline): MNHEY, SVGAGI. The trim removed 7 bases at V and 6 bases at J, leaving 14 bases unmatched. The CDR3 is CASKLAGLDPGEQYF. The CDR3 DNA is TGTGCCAGCAAACTCGCGGGACTAGACCCCGGCGAGCAGTACTTC.

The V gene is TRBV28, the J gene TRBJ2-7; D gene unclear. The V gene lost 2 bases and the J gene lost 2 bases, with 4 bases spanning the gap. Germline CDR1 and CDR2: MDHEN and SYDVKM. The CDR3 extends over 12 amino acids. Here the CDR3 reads CASSLQAYEQYF. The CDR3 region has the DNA TGTGCCAGCAGTTTACAGGCCTACGAGCAGTACTTC.

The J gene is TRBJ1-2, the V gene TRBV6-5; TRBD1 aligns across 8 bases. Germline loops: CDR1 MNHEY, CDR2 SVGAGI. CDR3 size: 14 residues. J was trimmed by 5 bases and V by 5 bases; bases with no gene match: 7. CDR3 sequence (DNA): TGTGCCAGCAGTAGTCAGGGGGCCGGGTATGGCTACACCTTC. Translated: CASSSQGAGYGYTF.

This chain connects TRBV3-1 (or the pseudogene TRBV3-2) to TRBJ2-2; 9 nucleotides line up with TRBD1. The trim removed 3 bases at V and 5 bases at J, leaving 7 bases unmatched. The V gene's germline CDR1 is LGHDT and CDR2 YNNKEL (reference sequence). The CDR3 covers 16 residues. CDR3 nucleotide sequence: TGTGCCAGCAGCCAGTGGGACAGGGTTTTTACCGGGGAGCTGTTTTTT. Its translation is CASSQWDRVFTGELFF.

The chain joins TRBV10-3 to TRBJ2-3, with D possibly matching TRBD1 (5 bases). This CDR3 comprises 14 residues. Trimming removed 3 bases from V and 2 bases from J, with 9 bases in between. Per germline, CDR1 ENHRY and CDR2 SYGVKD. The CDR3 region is CAISDVGVTDTQYF. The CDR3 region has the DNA TGTGCCATCAGTGATGTAGGGGTCACAGATACGCAGTATTTT.

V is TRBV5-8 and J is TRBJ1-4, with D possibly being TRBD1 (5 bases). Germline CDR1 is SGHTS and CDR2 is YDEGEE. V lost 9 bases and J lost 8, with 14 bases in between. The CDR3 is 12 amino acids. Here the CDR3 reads CATAAGREKLFF. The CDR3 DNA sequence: TGTGCCACTGCAGCAGGGAGGGAAAAACTGTTTTTT.

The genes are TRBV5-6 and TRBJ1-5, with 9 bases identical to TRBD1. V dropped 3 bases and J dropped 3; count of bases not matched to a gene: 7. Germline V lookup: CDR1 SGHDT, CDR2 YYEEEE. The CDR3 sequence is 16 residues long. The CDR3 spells CASSSWTGANNQPQHF. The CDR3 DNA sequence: TGTGCCAGCAGCTCGTGGACAGGGGCCAACAATCAGCCCCAGCATTTT.

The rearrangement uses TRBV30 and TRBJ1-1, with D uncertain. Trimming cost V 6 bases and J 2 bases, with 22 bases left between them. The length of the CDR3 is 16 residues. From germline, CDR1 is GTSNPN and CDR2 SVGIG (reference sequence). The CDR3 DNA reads TGTGCCTGTTCCTCGGGAAGAGTAGGCTTAAACACTGAAGCTTTCTTT. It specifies CACSSGRVGLNTEAFF.

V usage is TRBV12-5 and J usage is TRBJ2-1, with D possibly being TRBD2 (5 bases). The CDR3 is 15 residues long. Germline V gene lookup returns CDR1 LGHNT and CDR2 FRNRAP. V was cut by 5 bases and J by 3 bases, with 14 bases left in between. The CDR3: CASGPYPGIYNEQFF. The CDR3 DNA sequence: TGTGCTAGTGGTCCCTACCCCGGGATCTACAATGAGCAGTTCTTC.

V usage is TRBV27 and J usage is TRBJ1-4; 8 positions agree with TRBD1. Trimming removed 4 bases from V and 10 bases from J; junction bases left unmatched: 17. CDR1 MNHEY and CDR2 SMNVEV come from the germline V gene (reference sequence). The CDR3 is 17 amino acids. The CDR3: CASSSQGEDLRMGKLFF. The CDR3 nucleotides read TGTGCCAGCAGTTCACAGGGGGAGGACCTTAGAATGGGAAAACTGTTTTTT.

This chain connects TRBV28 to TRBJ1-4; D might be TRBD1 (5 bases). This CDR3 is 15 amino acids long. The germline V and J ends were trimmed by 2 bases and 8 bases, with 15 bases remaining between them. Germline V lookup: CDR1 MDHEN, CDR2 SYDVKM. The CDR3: CASSLHVTGREKLFF. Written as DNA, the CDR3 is TGTGCCAGCAGTTTACACGTAACAGGACGGGAAAAACTGTTTTTT.

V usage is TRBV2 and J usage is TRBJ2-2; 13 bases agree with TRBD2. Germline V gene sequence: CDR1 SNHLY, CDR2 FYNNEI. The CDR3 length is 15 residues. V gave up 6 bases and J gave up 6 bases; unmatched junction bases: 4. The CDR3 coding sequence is TGTGCCAGCAGGGTACTAGCGGGGGGGCCCGGGGAGCTGTTTTTT. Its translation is CASRVLAGGPGELFF.

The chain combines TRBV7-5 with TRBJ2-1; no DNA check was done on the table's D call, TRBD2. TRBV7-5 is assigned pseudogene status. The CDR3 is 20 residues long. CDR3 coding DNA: TGTGCCAGAAGCATACCTGGCGGTAACAGAGGGATTCGATCCTACAATGAGCAGTTCTTC. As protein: CARSIPGGNRGIRSYNEQFF.

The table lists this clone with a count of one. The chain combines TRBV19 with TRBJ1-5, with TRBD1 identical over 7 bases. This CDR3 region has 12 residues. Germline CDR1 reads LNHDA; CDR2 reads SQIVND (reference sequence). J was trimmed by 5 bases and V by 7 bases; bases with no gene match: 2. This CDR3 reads CASTDRDQPQHF. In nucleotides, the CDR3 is TGTGCCAGTACTGACAGGGATCAGCCCCAGCATTTT.

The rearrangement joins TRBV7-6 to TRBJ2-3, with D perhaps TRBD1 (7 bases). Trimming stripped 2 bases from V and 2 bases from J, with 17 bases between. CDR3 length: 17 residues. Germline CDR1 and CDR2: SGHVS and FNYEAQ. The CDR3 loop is CASSLPEGQTSTDTQYF. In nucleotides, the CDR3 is TGTGCCAGCAGCTTACCGGAGGGACAGACATCCACAGATACGCAGTATTTT.

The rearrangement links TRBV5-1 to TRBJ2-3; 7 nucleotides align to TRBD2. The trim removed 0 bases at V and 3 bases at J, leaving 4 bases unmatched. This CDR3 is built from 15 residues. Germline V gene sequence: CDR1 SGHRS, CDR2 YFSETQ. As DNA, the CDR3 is TGCGCCAGCAGCTTGGAAAGGCGGGGGACAGATACGCAGTATTTT. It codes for CASSLERRGTDTQYF. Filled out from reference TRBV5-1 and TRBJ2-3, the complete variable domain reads KAGVTQTPRYLIKTRGQQVTLSCSPISGHRSVSWYQQTPGQGLQFLFEYFSETQRNKGNFPGRFSGRQFSNSRSEMNVSTLELGDSALYLCASSLERRGTDTQYFGPGTRLTVL.

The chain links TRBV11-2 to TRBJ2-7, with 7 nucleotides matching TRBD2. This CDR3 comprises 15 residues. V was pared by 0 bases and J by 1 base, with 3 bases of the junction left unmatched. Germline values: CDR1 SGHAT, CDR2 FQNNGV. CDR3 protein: CASSLESGGSYEQYF. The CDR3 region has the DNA TGTGCCAGCAGCTTAGAATCGGGGGGTTCCTACGAGCAGTACTTC.

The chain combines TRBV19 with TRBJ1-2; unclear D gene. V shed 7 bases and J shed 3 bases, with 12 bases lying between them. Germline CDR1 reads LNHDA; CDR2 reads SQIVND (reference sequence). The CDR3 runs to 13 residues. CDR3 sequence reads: CASTRTRDYGYTF. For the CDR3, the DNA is TGTGCCAGTACTCGGACGAGGGACTATGGCTACACCTTC.

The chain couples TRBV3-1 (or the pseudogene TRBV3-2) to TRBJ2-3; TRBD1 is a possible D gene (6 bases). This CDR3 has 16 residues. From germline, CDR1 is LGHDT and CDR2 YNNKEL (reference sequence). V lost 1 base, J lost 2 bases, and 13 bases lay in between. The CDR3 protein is CASSQGLGGVTDTQYF. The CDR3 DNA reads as TGTGCCAGCAGCCAAGGACTTGGGGGCGTCACAGATACGCAGTATTTT.

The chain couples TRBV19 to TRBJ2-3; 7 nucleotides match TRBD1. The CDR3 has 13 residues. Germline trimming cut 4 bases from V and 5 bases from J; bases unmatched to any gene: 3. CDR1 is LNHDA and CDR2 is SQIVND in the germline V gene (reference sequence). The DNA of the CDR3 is TGTGCCAGTAGTACTAACAGGGGAGATACGCAGTATTTT. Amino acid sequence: CASSTNRGDTQYF.

This CDR3 reads CASSPNSGNTGELFF. CDR3 nucleotide sequence: TGTGCCAGCTCACCAAACTCAGGGAACACCGGGGAGCTGTTTTTT. This rearrangement joins TRBV18 to TRBJ2-2, with no clear D. Germline values: CDR1 KGHSH, CDR2 LQKENI. V was shortened by 2 bases and J by 1 base, with 8 bases between the two germline ends. The CDR3 extends over 15 amino acids.

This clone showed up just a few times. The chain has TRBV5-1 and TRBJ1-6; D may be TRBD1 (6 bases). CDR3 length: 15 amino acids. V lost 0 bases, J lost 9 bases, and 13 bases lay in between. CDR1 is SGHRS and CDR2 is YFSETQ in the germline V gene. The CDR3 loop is CASSLAQGRGSPLHF. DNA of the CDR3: TGCGCCAGCAGCTTGGCACAGGGACGGGGTTCACCCCTCCACTTT. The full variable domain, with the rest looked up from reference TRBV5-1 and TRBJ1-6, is KAGVTQTPRYLIKTRGQQVTLSCSPISGHRSVSWYQQTPGQGLQFLFEYFSETQRNKGNFPGRFSGRQFSNSRSEMNVSTLELGDSALYLCASSLAQGRGSPLHFGNGTRLTVT.